One T cell receptor beta chain is described in this entry. Its target is unknown. The CDR3 extends over 19 amino acids. V trimming: 0 bases; J trimming: 1 base; junction bases outside the gene matches: 9. In germline, CDR1 is SGHAT, CDR2 FQNNGV. Extracted RNA was reverse transcribed into cDNA, the sequencing template. TCRdb keeps only in-frame clones here, not all; method: immunoSEQ multiplex PCR. The sample contains some 190,000 clones, 45% to 60% of which appear only once. This sample is part of a study of CD8+ T cells in alopecia areata. General study points: Affected lesional scalp, above all in alopecia totalis/universalis, was more clonal than normal scalp. Because of a solitary nonresponder, the connection of baseline CD8+ expansion to response stays uncertain. Many expanded lesional clones persisted during tofacitinib (in both scalp and blood).

Documented treatment: oral pan-JAK inhibitor, 5-10 mg twice daily. The sequence came from a human donor with alopecia areata. The chain joins TRBV11-2 to TRBJ2-7; TRBD2 matches at 13 bases. Source: CD8+ T cells sorted from blood, taken at week 52, from a patient treated with tofacitinib. The CDR3 DNA reads TGTGCCAGCAGCTTAGATCGGGTAGGACTAGCGGGGGCTTCCTACGAGCAGTACTTC. Translated, it gives CASSLDRVGLAGASYEQYF.